This TCR beta chain stems from a study of memory CD4+ T cells and cytomegalovirus serostatus. Study summary: Healthy Belgian adult donors included about nine CMV-positive and 24 CMV-negative people. Overall study findings and caveats: A US-trained random forest predicted CMV serostatus with median AUC about 0.92.

Single viable CD3+CD4+CD8-CD45RO+ cells were sorted as the memory CD4+ T cells. Total CD4+ T cells were enriched by CD4 positive selection. CDR1 is SGDLS, CDR2 YYNGEE, per germline. The CDR3 sequence is 13 residues long. Trimming took 3 bases from V and 9 from J, leaving 13 bases between them. The authors' processing: After removing out-of-frame reads, 2 million to 2.5 million distinct TCRbeta sequences remained. This table comes from immunoSEQ multiplex PCR, and its TCRdb copy is limited to in-frame clones, with some not included. V and J calls and clone size are as listed in that table; D and trimming were resolved from the DNA. Among around 60,000 clones listed, around 82% were seen once. As regards this clone: Its matching antigen is unknown.

The source material was memory CD4+ T cells from blood. V gene TRBV9 combines with J gene TRBJ1-5; maybe TRBD1 (5 bases). The receptor comes from an adult in good health and CMV-seronegative. Some clones in this sample may be carry-over from other donors' samples. Written as DNA, the CDR3 is TGTGCCAGCAGCGCTGACCCGGGACGGCCCCAGCATTTT. Translated, it gives CASSADPGRPQHF.